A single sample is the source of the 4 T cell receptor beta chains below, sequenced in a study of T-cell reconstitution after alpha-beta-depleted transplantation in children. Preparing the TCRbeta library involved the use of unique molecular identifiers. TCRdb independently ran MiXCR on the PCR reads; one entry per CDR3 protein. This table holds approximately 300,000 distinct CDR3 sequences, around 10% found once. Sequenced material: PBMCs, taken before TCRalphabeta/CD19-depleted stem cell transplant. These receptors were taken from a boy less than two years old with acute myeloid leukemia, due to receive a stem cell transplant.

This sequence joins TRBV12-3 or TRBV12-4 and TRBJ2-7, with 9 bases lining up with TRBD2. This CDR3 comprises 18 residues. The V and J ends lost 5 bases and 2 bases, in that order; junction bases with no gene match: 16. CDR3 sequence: CASSQIWLAGRLPYEQYF. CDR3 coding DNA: TGTGCCAGCAGTCAAATCTGGCTAGCGGGACGCCTACCCTACGAGCAGTACTTC.

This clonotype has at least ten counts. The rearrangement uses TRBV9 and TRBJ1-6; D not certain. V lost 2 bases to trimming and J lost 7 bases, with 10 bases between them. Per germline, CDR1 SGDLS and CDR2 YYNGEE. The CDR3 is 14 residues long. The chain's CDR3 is CASSVRPSNSPLHF. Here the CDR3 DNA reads TGTGCCAGCAGCGTCCGGCCATCAAATTCACCCCTCCACTTT.

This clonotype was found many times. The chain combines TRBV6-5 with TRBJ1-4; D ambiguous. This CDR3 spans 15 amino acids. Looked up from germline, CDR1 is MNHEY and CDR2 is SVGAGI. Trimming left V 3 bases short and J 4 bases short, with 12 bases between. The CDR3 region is CASSYHPGFNEKLFF. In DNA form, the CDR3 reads TGTGCCAGCAGTTATCACCCGGGCTTTAATGAAAAACTGTTTTTT.

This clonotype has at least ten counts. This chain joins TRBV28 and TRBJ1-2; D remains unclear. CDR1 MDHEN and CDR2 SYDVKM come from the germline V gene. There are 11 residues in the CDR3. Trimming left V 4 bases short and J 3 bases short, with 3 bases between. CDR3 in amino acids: CASSWDYGYTF. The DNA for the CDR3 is TGTGCCAGCAGTTGGGACTATGGCTACACCTTC.